This entry features one T cell receptor (beta chain) sequence. Its antigen remains unidentified. These data originate in a study of cytomegalovirus exposure and HLA in healthy donors. For the study at large: An analysis done earlier identified around 100 million unique TCR beta sequences from approximately 170 million T cells.

PCR primers comprised 60 Vbeta and 13 Jbeta primers. The protocol was immunoSEQ multiplex PCR, while the TCRdb copy is restricted to in-frame clones and leaves out a portion. The table lists over 200,000 clones, 60% to 80% of them singletons. At sampling all donors were nominally healthy, likely with unrecorded immune exposures. General study points: Sequencing had likely introduced a cluster of highly shared sequence variants as an artifact. Sequences of the TCR beta chain were said to predict the HLA-A and HLA-B alleles of most subjects accurately.

CDR3 size: 17 residues. With 1 base clipped from V and 4 bases from J, the junction kept 12 bases outside the gene matches. Germline V gene data show CDR1 as SGHNT and CDR2 as YENEEA. The source material was PBMCs. The chain joins TRBV11-3 to TRBJ1-1; 7 positions agree with TRBD1. The TCR comes from a woman aged 30 to 39 in good health and CMV-seronegative. The CDR3 protein is CASSLGRGVVFGTEAFF. CDR3 bases: TGTGCCAGCAGCTTAGGCAGGGGGGTCGTTTTTGGCACTGAAGCTTTCTTT.